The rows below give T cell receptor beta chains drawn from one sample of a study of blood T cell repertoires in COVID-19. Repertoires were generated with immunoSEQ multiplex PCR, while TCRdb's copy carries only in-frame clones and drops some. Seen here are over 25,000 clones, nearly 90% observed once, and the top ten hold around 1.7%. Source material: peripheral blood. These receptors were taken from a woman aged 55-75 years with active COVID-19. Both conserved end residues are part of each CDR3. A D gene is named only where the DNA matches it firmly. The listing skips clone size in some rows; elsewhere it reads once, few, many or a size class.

CASSRRLASGDRDTGELFF | TGTGCCAGCAGCCGGAGGCTGGCTAGCGGAGACCGGGACACCGGGGAGCTGTTTTTT | TRBD2 | TRBJ2-2 | . | 19 | TRBV14
CASSTAGTGIGTDTQYF | TGTGCCAGCTCGACGGCCGGGACAGGGATCGGCACAGATACGCAGTATTTT | TRBD1 | TRBJ2-3 | . | 17 | TRBV27
CASSKGGLADRSYNEQFF | TGTGCCAGTAGTAAAGGCGGGCTAGCGGATCGCTCCTACAATGAGCAGTTCTTC | TRBD2 | TRBJ2-1 | once | 18 | TRBV19
CASSLGGTSVYEQYF | TGTGCCAGCAGCTTAGGAGGGACTAGCGTGTACGAGCAGTACTTC | TRBD2 | TRBJ2-7 | . | 15 | TRBV7-6
CASSTYGRASRNSPLHF | TGTGCCAGCAGCACCTACGGGAGGGCTTCGCGGAATTCACCCCTCCACTTT | . | TRBJ1-6 | once | 17 | TRBV9
CASSLAGTSTQYF | TGCGCCAGCAGCTTGGCGGGAACATCTACGCAGTATTTT | . | TRBJ2-3 | . | 13 | TRBV5-1
CASSQGTGEYEQYF | TGCGCCAGCAGCCAGGGGACAGGAGAATACGAGCAGTACTTC | TRBD1 | TRBJ2-7 | . | 14 | TRBV4-3
CASSLPGAGELFF | TGTGCCAGCAGCCTTCCGGGGGCCGGGGAGCTGTTTTTT | . | TRBJ2-2 | . | 13 | TRBV14
CASSFRSGSNTDTQYF | TGTGCCAGCAGCTTCCGTAGCGGGAGTAACACAGATACGCAGTATTTT | TRBD2 | TRBJ2-3 | . | 16 | TRBV7-2
CAVPWDRERVVGGYTF | TGTGCCGTACCCTGGGACAGGGAAAGGGTTGTCGGAGGCTACACCTTC | TRBD1 | TRBJ1-2 | once | 16 | TRBV7-9
CASSTGTLTGELFF | TGTGCCAGCAGTACCGGGACACTTACCGGGGAGCTGTTTTTT | . | TRBJ2-2 | . | 14 | TRBV6-5
CTSSLGNPGIHEQFF | TGCACCAGCAGCCTAGGAAACCCAGGGATCCATGAGCAGTTCTTC | . | TRBJ2-1 | . | 15 | TRBV1
CASSKGGGPDSYEQYF | TGTGCCAGCAGCAAGGGGGGGGGACCCGATTCCTACGAGCAGTACTTC | . | TRBJ2-7 | . | 16 | TRBV21-1
CASSSRLGSYNEQFF | TGTGCCAGTAGTTCCCGACTAGGCTCTTACAATGAGCAGTTCTTC | . | TRBJ2-1 | . | 15 | TRBV19
CASSTWTGPYNEQFF | TGTGCCAGCAGCACCTGGACAGGGCCCTACAATGAGCAGTTCTTC | TRBD1 | TRBJ2-1 | . | 15 | TRBV7-2
CASSEWGGRASRTEAFF | TGTGCCAGCAGTGAATGGGGGGGAAGGGCCTCACGGACTGAAGCTTTCTTT | . | TRBJ1-1 | . | 17 | TRBV2
CASSTQGLAGGEQYF | TGCGCCAGCAGCACCCAGGGACTAGCGGGAGGGGAGCAGTACTTC | TRBD2 | TRBJ2-7 | . | 15 | TRBV5-1
CASSQVRATGAPGHQPQHF | TGTGCCAGCAGCCAGGTTCGTGCGACAGGGGCCCCCGGCCATCAGCCCCAGCATTTT | TRBD1 | TRBJ1-5 | . | 19 | TRBV16
CASSYYFLHTDTQYF | TGCGCCAGCAGCTATTACTTTCTTCACACAGATACGCAGTATTTT | . | TRBJ2-3 | . | 15 | TRBV5-1
CASSPLRERAPYEQYF | TGTGCCAGCAGCCCCCTGAGGGAGAGGGCTCCCTACGAGCAGTACTTC | . | TRBJ2-7 | . | 16 | TRBV5-6
CARGQVYNEQFF | TGTGCCAGAGGACAGGTATACAATGAGCAGTTCTTC | TRBD1 | TRBJ2-1 | . | 12 | TRBV27
CASSMPGGYGYTF | TGTGCCAGTAGTATGCCAGGGGGATATGGCTACACCTTC | TRBD1 | TRBJ1-2 | . | 13 | TRBV19
CASSATGTTPEEQYF | TGTGCCAGCAGCGCCACCGGGACAACCCCCGAGGAGCAGTACTTC | . | TRBJ2-7 | . | 15 | TRBV9
CASSESRGSTEAFF | TGTGCCAGCAGCGAGTCCAGGGGTTCCACGGAAGCTTTCTTT | . | TRBJ1-1 | . | 14 | TRBV3-1/TRBV3-2
CASSGTSGVSTDTQYF | TGCGCCAGCAGCGGTACTAGCGGGGTGAGCACAGATACGCAGTATTTT | TRBD2 | TRBJ2-3 | . | 16 | TRBV5-1
CASRLATSTDTQYF | TGTGCCAGCAGACTCGCCACTAGCACAGATACGCAGTATTTT | . | TRBJ2-3 | . | 14 | TRBV11-2
CASSPGFTGELFF | TGTGCCAGCAGTCCAGGGTTCACCGGGGAGCTGTTTTTT | . | TRBJ2-2 | . | 13 | TRBV25-1
CASSPSASRAHNEQFF | TGCGCCAGCAGCCCCTCAGCCAGCAGGGCACACAATGAGCAGTTCTTC | . | TRBJ2-1 | . | 16 | TRBV5-1
CASSPGLAGAGELFF | TGTGCCAGCAGCCCGGGACTAGCGGGAGCCGGGGAGCTGTTTTTT | TRBD2 | TRBJ2-2 | . | 15 | TRBV5-4
CASSIGLAGEQYF | TGTGCCAGTAGTATCGGACTAGCGGGCGAGCAGTACTTC | TRBD2 | TRBJ2-7 | medium-sized | 13 | TRBV19
CASSSSGVEQFF | TGTGCCAGCAGTTCGTCGGGAGTCGAGCAGTTCTTC | . | TRBJ2-1 | . | 12 | TRBV12-3/TRBV12-4
CASSRIGNWDTEAFF | TGTGCCAGCTCCCGGATCGGGAACTGGGACACTGAAGCTTTCTTT | . | TRBJ1-1 | . | 15 | TRBV18
CASSQPARDSRNTQYF | TGCGCCAGCAGCCAACCCGCCCGGGACTCGCGGAATACGCAGTATTTT | . | TRBJ2-3 | . | 16 | TRBV4-1
CASSKLPGQANTEAFF | TGTGCCAGTAGTAAACTTCCGGGACAGGCGAACACTGAAGCTTTCTTT | TRBD1 | TRBJ1-1 | . | 16 | TRBV19
CASSLGREETQYF | TGCGCCAGCAGCTTGGGCCGCGAAGAGACCCAGTACTTC | . | TRBJ2-5 | . | 13 | TRBV5-1
CASQGQDQPQHF | TGTGCCAGCCAGGGGCAAGATCAGCCCCAGCATTTT | . | TRBJ1-5 | . | 12 | TRBV6-6
CASSLNRQYTQETQYF | TGTGCCAGCAGTCTCAATCGACAGTACACGCAAGAGACCCAGTACTTC | . | TRBJ2-5 | . | 16 | TRBV6-2/TRBV6-3
CATSDPRGTGSLGETQYF | TGTGCCACCAGTGACCCCCGGGGGACAGGGAGTTTGGGGGAGACCCAGTACTTC | TRBD1 | TRBJ2-5 | once | 18 | TRBV24-1
CASSPSGRSYEQYF | TGTGCCAGCAGCCCAAGCGGGAGGTCCTACGAGCAGTACTTC | TRBD2 | TRBJ2-7 | . | 14 | TRBV27
CASSLGTGANSPLHF | TGTGCCAGCAGCTTAGGGACAGGAGCTAATTCACCCCTCCACTTT | TRBD1 | TRBJ1-6 | . | 15 | TRBV7-2
CASSPRLAGKAYNEQFF | TGCGCCAGCAGCCCGCGACTAGCGGGAAAGGCCTACAATGAGCAGTTCTTC | TRBD2 | TRBJ2-1 | once | 17 | TRBV4-1
CASSGSWRVYEQYF | TGTGCCAGCTCTGGTTCGTGGCGGGTCTACGAGCAGTACTTC | . | TRBJ2-7 | . | 14 | TRBV6-5
CASKAGGGNQPQHF | TGCGCCAGCAAAGCAGGGGGCGGCAATCAGCCCCAGCATTTT | TRBD1 | TRBJ1-5 | . | 14 | TRBV5-1
CSASSGDFGPFF | TGCAGTGCTAGTTCAGGTGATTTTGGGCCGTTCTTC | . | TRBJ2-1 | once | 12 | TRBV20-1
CASSPTGEGEKLFF | TGTGCCAGCAGCCCGACAGGGGAGGGTGAAAAACTGTTTTTT | TRBD1 | TRBJ1-4 | . | 14 | TRBV27
CASSEYRDGSGNEQFF | TGTGCCAGCAGTGAATATCGAGACGGGAGTGGGAATGAGCAGTTCTTC | . | TRBJ2-1 | once | 16 | TRBV25-1
CASSLEASGRFGELFF | TGTGCCAGCAGCTTAGAGGCTAGCGGGAGGTTCGGGGAGCTGTTTTTT | TRBD2 | TRBJ2-2 | . | 16 | TRBV11-2
CASSLGLAVEQYF | TGTGCCAGCAGCTTAGGACTAGCCGTCGAGCAGTACTTC | TRBD2 | TRBJ2-7 | . | 13 | TRBV3-1/TRBV3-2
CAWSIAGLSSYEQYF | TGTGCCTGGAGTATAGCGGGGCTAAGCTCCTACGAGCAGTACTTC | TRBD2 | TRBJ2-7 | . | 15 | TRBV30
CSVWTSGSVTYNEQFF | TGCAGCGTTTGGACTAGCGGGAGTGTGACCTACAATGAGCAGTTCTTC | TRBD2 | TRBJ2-1 | . | 16 | TRBV29-1
CASTPDSNYGYTF | TGTGCCAGCACTCCCGACAGCAACTATGGCTACACCTTC | . | TRBJ1-2 | . | 13 | TRBV28
CASRRGSGSYEQYF | TGTGCCAGCAGGCGGGGGAGCGGGAGTTACGAGCAGTACTTC | TRBD2 | TRBJ2-7 | once | 14 | TRBV2
CASSQDGATGELFF | TGCGCCAGCAGCCAAGATGGAGCGACCGGGGAGCTGTTTTTT | . | TRBJ2-2 | . | 14 | TRBV4-3
CAWSPGQGGYTF | TGTGCCTGGAGTCCGGGACAGGGGGGCTACACCTTC | TRBD1 | TRBJ1-2 | once | 12 | TRBV30
CASSGGRETQYF | TGTGCCAGCAGCGGCGGGAGGGAGACCCAGTACTTC | TRBD2 | TRBJ2-5 | . | 12 | TRBV27